Listed below are T cell receptor beta chains from one sample, sequenced in a study of shared clonotypes between healthy human individuals. Libraries were prepared by immunoSEQ multiplex PCR; TCRdb keeps only in-frame clonotypes and omits some of them. The table includes 550,000 to 700,000 clones, around 78% detected once. Sequenced: memory CD4+ T cells sorted from blood. The receptors originated from a woman aged 25-40 years in good health. CDR3s include the opening cysteine and the closing phenylalanine or tryptophan. Fields, in order: V gene, clone size, J gene, D gene, CDR3 protein, CDR3 DNA. D genes are given only for firm matches. The size entry is marked missing in some rows and otherwise reads once, few, many or a size class.

>TRBV28|NA|TRBJ1-1|TRBD1
CASSLPQGAGHTEAFF
TGTGCCAGCAGTCTACCCCAGGGGGCCGGGCACACTGAAGCTTTCTTT
>TRBV30|NA|TRBJ1-1|NA
CAWSTGLGTEAFF
TGTGCCTGGAGTACAGGGCTGGGCACTGAAGCTTTCTTT
>TRBV7-2|NA|TRBJ1-2|NA
CASSIMGYGYTF
TGTGCCAGCAGCATAATGGGCTATGGCTACACCTTC
>TRBV19|few|TRBJ2-3|NA
CASSRRDTQYF
TGTGCCAGTAGTCGAAGAGATACGCAGTATTTT
>TRBV23-1|NA|TRBJ1-5|TRBD1
CASPDRDNQPQHF
TGCGCCAGCCCTGACAGGGACAATCAGCCCCAGCATTTT
>TRBV5-1|once|TRBJ2-2|TRBD1
CASSYTGAVGTGELFF
TGCGCCAGCAGCTACACAGGGGCGGTGGGCACCGGGGAGCTGTTTTTT
>TRBV18|NA|TRBJ2-1|TRBD2
CASSPMAGGYEQFF
TGTGCCAGCTCACCAATGGCGGGAGGGTATGAGCAGTTCTTC
>TRBV9|few|TRBJ1-2|NA
CASSVEQNYGYTF
TGTGCCAGCAGCGTAGAACAGAACTATGGCTACACCTTC
>TRBV7-7|NA|TRBJ2-5|NA
CASSQDYRSTAQYF
TGTGCCAGCAGCCAGGACTATCGGAGTACGGCCCAGTACTTC
>TRBV5-1|NA|TRBJ2-7|NA
CASSEGSRYEQYF
TGCGCCAGCTCTGAGGGGAGTAGGTACGAGCAGTACTTC
>TRBV7-9|NA|TRBJ2-4|NA
CASSPGRGQLVYIQYF
TGTGCCAGCAGCCCGGGTCGGGGGCAGCTGGTATACATTCAGTACTTC
>TRBV27|NA|TRBJ2-6|NA
CASSIDSSGANVLTF
TGTGCCAGCAGTATCGACAGCTCTGGGGCCAACGTCCTGACTTTC
>TRBV19|NA|TRBJ1-5|TRBD1
CASSIGTGRSNQPQHF
TGTGCCAGTAGTATTGGGACAGGGAGGAGCAATCAGCCCCAGCATTTT
>TRBV11-2|few|TRBJ1-1|NA
CASSLDLTEAFF
TGTGCCAGCAGCTTAGATCTAACTGAAGCTTTCTTT
>TRBV2|NA|TRBJ2-5|NA
CASSEWGETQYF
TGTGCCAGCAGTGAATGGGGGGAGACCCAGTACTTC
>TRBV4-1|NA|TRBJ1-2|NA
CASSQVMLFGRDSYGYTF
TGCGCCAGCAGCCAAGTGATGTTGTTCGGTAGGGACTCCTATGGCTACACCTTC
>TRBV6-5|NA|TRBJ2-7|TRBD2
CASMLAGDHSYEQYF
TGTGCCAGCATGCTAGCGGGAGACCACTCCTACGAGCAGTACTTC